This entry concerns a single T cell receptor beta chain. The antigen it binds to is not known. Per-base quality was not reported, and no clone a single base away is much larger than it. Reading from cysteine to phenylalanine, the CDR3 counts 15 amino acids. Kept here is only the CDR3 DNA, which spans 45 bases and is read in frame from base 1. CDR1 and CDR2 are drawn from the germline V gene (reference sequence): LNHDA, SQIVND. The junction shows trimming of 4 bases on V and 3 bases on J, plus 16 bases between the germline ends. The data are from a study of shared T cell receptors in the human thymus (dated by TCRdb to the early 2020s). About the full investigation: The study examined how self-reactive, shared T-cell receptor alpha chains are generated in the human thymus.

Library prep was done by the immunoSEQ multiplex PCR assay. In TCRdb, the immuneACCESS table is reduced to in-frame sequences with V and J assigned. These tables do not hold every clone; where another copy was compared, an unresolved V gene accounts for under half, and the others remain unexplained. The sample table shows 500,000 to 850,000 clones, and more than 70% are seen once. Clones ranked in the top ten supply just under 0.0095% of the sample. These sequences were also reported in another study, on human thymus T cells. Reported in the second study: Immunologically healthy infants undergoing open corrective cardiac surgery for congenital heart defects in Finland were used as donors. Thymus tissue was collected as surgical resects that were removed during corrective cardiac surgery. Usage of V and J gene segments appeared to be biased in both the thymic and the peripheral blood repertoires. Highly overlapping thymic TCR repertoires among unrelated individuals were reported in the related research. TCR alpha and beta repertoires from seven to nine infant thymus samples and a few related peripheral blood samples were characterized in the study. The cohort included more than 5 male and a couple of female infants, with donor ages spanning 7 to 244 days. After being mechanically released from the tissue, thymocytes were kept at -70 degrees C in pellets of roughly 8.5-34 million cells. Genomic DNA was extracted from frozen cell pellets with a QIAsymphony instrument. The immunoSEQ multiplex PCR assay was used to amplify the TCRB and TCRAD loci from a standardized amount of quality-controlled genomic DNA. The V(D)J region was spanned by amplicons of a length sufficient to cover the CDR3 and to identify V and J genes. Amplicon sequencing was performed on an Illumina platform through the commercial immunoSEQ service. Corrections for primer bias and sequencing errors followed previously described methods, while TCRAD and TCRB definitions were based on the IMGT database. Repertoires were analysed with immunoSEQ Analyzer 3.0 and VDJTools, covering basic statistics, V/J segment usage, diversity estimates, rarefaction and pairwise overlap. Diversity was estimated with Chao1, ChaoE, Efron-Thisted, Shannon and inverse Simpson indices, and also on datasets down-sampled to the smallest sample. Repertoire overlap was determined by strict matching of CDR3 nucleotide sequence, V gene and J gene, and Jaccard-based multidimensional scaling clustering was applied. Thymus samples yielded on average approximately 800,000 unique TCRB clonotypes, compared with 75,000 to 85,000 from blood samples.

Recombination joined TRBV19 with TRBJ2-7, and the D gene may be TRBD1, 6 bases matching. This TCR came from a boy under three years old with a congenital heart defect. Donor details come from another sample of the same person, matched by shared clones. Sequenced sample: thymocytes. The DNA reads as follows: TGTGCCAGTAGTACTCACGGGCAGGGACACTACGAGCAGTACTTC. Its translation is CASSTHGQGHYEQYF. The full variable domain, with segments outside the CDR3 supplied by the reference TRBV19 and TRBJ2-7 proteins, appears as DGGITQSPKYLFRKEGQNVTLSCEQNLNHDAMYWYRQDPGQGLRLIYYSQIVNDFQKGDIAEGYSVSREKKESFPLTVTSAQKNPTAFYLCASSTHGQGHYEQYFGPGTRLTVT.